This T cell receptor (beta chain) was identified in a study of blood T cell repertoires in COVID-19. Study-wide context: Sites across the United States, Italy and Spain contributed samples from acute and convalescent COVID-19. The analysed material was cDNA or gDNA that came from T cells, B-cell-depleted T cells, or PBMCs.

V was pared by 0 bases and J by 7 bases, with 16 bases between. The germline V gene encodes CDR1 SGHNT and CDR2 YYREEE (reference sequence). The CDR3 totals 16 residues. Per the authors' pipeline: Estimation of nucleated cell counts relied on the amplification of reference gene primers. Clones were read by immunoSEQ multiplex PCR, and TCRdb kept only the in-frame ones, dropping some. The DNA gave D and trimming, while V, J and clone size come from that table. The table includes about 170,000 clones, about four fifths detected once. Source material: peripheral blood. The TCR sequence derives from a man aged 40-49 years who had recovered from COVID-19. The gene calls are TRBV5-4 and TRBJ2-2, with a tentative D call TRBD1 (5 bases). The CDR3 region is CASSLDHLGRVGELFF. CDR3 in DNA: TGTGCCAGCAGCTTGGATCACCTGGGGCGCGTCGGGGAGCTGTTTTTT.